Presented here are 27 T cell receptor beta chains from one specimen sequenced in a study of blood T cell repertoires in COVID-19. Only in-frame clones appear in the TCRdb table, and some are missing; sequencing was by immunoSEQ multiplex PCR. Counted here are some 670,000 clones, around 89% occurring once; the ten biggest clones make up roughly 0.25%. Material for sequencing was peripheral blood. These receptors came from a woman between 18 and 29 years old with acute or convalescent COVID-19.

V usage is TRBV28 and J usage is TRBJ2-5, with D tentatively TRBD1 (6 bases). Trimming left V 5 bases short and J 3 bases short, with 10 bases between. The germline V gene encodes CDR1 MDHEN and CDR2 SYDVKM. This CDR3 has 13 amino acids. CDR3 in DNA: TGTGCCAGCAGTGACCGGACAGAAGAGACCCAGTACTTC. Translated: CASSDRTEETQYF.

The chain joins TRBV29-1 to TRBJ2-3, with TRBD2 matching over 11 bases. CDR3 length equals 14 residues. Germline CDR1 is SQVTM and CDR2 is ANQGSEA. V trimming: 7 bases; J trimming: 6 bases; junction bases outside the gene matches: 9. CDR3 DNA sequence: TGCAGCGCCAACCTAGCGGGGGGACCGGATACGCAGTATTTT. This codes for CSANLAGGPDTQYF.

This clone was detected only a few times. The CDR3 DNA sequence: TGTGCCAGCAGCCAAGGGCCTGAATTTGATGAAAAACTGTTTTTT. Residues: CASSQGPEFDEKLFF. The chain joins TRBV3-1 (or the pseudogene TRBV3-2) to TRBJ1-4, with D unresolved. V lost 1 base and J lost 6, with 12 bases in between. CDR1 and CDR2 from the germline V gene are LGHDT and YNNKEL (reference sequence). The CDR3 is made up of 15 amino acids.

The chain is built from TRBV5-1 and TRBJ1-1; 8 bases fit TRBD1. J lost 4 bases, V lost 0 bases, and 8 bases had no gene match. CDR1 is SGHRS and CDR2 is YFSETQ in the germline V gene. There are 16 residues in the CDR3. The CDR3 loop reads CASSLEPGGAGTEAFF. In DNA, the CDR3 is TGCGCCAGCAGCTTGGAGCCAGGGGGCGCAGGCACTGAAGCTTTCTTT.

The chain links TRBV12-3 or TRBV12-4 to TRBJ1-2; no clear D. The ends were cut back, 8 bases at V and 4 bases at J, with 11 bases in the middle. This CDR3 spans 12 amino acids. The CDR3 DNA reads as TGTGCCAGCGCTATAGGCGGCTATGGCTACACCTTC. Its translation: CASAIGGYGYTF.

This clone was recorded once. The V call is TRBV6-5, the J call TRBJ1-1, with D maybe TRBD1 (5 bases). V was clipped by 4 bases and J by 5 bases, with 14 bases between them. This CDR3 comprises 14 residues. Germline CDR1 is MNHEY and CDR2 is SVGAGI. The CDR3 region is CASSSRHGGTEAFF. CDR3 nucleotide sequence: TGTGCCAGCAGTTCGCGTCATGGGGGGACTGAAGCTTTCTTT.

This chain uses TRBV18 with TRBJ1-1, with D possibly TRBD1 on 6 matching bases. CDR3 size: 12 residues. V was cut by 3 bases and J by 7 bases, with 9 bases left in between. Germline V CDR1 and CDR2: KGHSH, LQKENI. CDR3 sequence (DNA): TGTGCCAGCTCACCGCAGGGGTTTGAAGCTTTCTTT. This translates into CASSPQGFEAFF.

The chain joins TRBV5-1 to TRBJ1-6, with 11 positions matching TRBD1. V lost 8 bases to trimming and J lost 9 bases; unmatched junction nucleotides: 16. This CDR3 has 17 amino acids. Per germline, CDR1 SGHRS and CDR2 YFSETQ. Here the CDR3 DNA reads TGCGCCAGTACCTTGGGTGCGGGACAGGGGGGTCTTTCACCCCTCCACTTT. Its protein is CASTLGAGQGGLSPLHF.

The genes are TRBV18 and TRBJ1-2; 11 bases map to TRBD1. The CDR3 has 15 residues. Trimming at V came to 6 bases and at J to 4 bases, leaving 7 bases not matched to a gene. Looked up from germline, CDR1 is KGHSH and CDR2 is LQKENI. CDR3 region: CASSLGTGGTYGYTF. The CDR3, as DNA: TGTGCCAGCTCCCTCGGGACAGGGGGGACCTATGGCTACACCTTC.

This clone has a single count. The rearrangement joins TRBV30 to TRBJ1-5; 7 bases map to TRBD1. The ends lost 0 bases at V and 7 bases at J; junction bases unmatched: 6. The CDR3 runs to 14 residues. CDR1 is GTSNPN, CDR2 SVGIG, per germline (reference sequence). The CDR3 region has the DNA TGTGCCTGGAGTGTATTAGGGGGCGGGCAGCCCCAGCATTTT. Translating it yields CAWSVLGGGQPQHF.

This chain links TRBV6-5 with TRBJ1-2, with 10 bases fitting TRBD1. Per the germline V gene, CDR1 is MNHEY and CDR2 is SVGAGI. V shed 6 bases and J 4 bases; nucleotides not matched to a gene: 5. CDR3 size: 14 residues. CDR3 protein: CASRTGGSSYGYTF. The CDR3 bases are TGTGCCAGCAGGACAGGGGGCTCTAGCTATGGCTACACCTTC.

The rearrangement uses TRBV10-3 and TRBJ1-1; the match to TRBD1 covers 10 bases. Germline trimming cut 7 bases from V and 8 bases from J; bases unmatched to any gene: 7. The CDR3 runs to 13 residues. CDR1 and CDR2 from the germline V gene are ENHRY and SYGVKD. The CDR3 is CAITPGQGLEAFF. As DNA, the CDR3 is TGTGCCATCACACCGGGACAGGGGTTAGAAGCTTTCTTT.

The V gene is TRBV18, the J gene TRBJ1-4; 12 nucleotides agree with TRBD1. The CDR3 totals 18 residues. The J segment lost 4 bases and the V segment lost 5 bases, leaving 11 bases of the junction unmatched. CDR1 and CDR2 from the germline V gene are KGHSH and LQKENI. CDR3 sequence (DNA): TGTGCCAGCTCATCCTCCGGGACAGGGGGCCGATTTAATGAAAAACTGTTTTTT. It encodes CASSSSGTGGRFNEKLFF.

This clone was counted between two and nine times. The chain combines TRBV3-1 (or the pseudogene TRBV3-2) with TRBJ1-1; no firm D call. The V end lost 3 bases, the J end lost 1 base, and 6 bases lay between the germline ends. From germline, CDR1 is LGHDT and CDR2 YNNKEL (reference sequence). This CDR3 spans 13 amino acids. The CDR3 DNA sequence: TGTGCCAGCAGCCATACAGAGAACACTGAAGCTTTCTTT. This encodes CASSHTENTEAFF.

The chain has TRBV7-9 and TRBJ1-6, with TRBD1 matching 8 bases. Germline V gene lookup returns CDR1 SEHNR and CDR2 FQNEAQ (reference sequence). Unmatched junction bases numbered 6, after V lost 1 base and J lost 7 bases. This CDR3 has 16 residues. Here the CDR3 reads CASSLGERQGNSPLHF. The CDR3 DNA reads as TGTGCCAGCAGCTTAGGAGAGAGACAGGGGAATTCACCCCTCCACTTT.

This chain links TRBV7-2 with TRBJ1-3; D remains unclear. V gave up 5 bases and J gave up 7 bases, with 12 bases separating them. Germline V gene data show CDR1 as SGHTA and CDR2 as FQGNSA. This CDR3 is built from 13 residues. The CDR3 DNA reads TGTGCCAGCAGCCCCTCGGGGAGGAACACCATATATTTT. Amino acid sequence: CASSPSGRNTIYF.

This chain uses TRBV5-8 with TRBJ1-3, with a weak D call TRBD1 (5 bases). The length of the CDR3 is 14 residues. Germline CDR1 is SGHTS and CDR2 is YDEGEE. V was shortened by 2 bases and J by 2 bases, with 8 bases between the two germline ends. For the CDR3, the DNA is TGTGCCAGCAGCTTCGGGGGAGCTGGAAACACCATATATTTT. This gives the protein CASSFGGAGNTIYF.

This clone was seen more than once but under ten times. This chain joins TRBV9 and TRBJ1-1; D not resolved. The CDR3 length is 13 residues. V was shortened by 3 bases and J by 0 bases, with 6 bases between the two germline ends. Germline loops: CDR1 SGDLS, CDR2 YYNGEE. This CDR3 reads CASSAGVNTEAFF. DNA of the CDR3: TGTGCCAGCAGCGCCGGGGTGAACACTGAAGCTTTCTTT.

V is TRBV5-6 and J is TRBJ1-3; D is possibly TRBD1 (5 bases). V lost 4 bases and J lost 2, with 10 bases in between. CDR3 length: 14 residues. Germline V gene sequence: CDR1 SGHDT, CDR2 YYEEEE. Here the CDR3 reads CASSTRQTGNTIYF. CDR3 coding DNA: TGTGCCAGCAGCACACGACAGACTGGAAACACCATATATTTT.

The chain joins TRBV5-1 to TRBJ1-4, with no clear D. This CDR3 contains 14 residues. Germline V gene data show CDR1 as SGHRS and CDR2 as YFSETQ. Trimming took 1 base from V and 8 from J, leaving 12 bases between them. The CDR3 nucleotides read TGCGCCAGCAGCTTGTTCGGCATGGAGGAAAAACTGTTTTTT. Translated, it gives CASSLFGMEEKLFF.

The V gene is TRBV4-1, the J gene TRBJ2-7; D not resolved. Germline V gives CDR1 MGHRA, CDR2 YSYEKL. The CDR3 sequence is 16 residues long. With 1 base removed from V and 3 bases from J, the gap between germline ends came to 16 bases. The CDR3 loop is CASSQGMPSRFYEQYF. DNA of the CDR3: TGCGCCAGCAGCCAAGGAATGCCTAGTCGATTCTACGAGCAGTACTTC.

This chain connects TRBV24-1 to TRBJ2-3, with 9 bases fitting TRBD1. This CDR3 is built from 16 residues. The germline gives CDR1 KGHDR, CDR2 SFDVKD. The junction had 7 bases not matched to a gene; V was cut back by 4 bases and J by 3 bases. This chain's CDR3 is CATSEPGQGETDTQYF. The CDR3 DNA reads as TGTGCCACCAGTGAACCGGGACAGGGCGAGACAGATACGCAGTATTTT.

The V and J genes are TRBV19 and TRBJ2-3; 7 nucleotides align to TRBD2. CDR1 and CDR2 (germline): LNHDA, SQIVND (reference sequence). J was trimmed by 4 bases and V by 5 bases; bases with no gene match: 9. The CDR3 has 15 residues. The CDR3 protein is CASSLPGLVADTQYF. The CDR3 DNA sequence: TGTGCCAGTAGTCTTCCCGGACTAGTTGCAGATACGCAGTATTTT.

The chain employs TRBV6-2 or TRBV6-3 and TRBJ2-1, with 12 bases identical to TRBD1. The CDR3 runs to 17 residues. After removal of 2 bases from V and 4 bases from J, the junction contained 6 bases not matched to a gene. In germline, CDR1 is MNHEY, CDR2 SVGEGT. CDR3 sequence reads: CASSYRGQGAFYNEQFF. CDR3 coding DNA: TGTGCCAGCAGTTACAGGGGACAGGGGGCCTTTTACAATGAGCAGTTCTTC.

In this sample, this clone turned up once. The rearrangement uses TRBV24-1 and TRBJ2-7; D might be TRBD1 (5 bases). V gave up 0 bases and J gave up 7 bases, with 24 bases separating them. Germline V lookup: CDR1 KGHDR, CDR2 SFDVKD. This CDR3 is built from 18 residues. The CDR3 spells CATSDLQGAYDLLGEQYF. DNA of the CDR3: TGTGCCACCAGTGATTTGCAAGGGGCCTACGACCTCCTAGGAGAGCAGTACTTC.

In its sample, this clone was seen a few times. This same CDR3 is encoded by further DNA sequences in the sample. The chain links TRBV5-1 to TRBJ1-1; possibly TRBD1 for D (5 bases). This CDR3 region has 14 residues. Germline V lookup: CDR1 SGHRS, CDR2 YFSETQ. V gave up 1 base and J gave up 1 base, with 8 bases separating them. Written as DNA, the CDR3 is TGCGCCAGCAGCTTGCAGGGCAGGAACACTGAAGCTTTCTTT. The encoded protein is CASSLQGRNTEAFF.

In nucleotides, the CDR3 is TGTGCCAGCAGCTTGGGCTGGTCGGCTTTCTTT. Protein product: CASSLGWSAFF. This chain connects TRBV13 to TRBJ1-1; no reliable D call. The CDR3 runs 11 residues. Germline loops: CDR1 PRHDT, CDR2 FYEKMQ (reference sequence). The V end lost 3 bases, the J end lost 11 bases, and 10 bases lay between the germline ends.